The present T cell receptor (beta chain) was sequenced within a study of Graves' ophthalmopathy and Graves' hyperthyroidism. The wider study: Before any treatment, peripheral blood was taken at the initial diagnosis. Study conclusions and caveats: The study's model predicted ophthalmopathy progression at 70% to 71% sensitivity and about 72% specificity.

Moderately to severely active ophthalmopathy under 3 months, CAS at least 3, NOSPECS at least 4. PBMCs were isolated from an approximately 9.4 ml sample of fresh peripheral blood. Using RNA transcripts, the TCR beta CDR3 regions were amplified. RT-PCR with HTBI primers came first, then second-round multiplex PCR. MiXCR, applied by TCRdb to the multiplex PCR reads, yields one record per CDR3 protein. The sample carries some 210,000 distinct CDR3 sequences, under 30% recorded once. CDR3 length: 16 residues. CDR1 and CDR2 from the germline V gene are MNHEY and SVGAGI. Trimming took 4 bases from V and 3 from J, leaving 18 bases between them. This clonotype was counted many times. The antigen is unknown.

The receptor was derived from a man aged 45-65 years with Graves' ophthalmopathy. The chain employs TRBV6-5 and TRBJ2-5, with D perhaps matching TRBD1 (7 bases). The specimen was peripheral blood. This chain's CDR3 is CASSSRRDSIKETQYF. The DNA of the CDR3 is TGTGCCAGCAGTTCGAGGCGGGACAGCATAAAAGAGACCCAGTACTTC.